The entry below describes one T cell receptor beta chain. The CDR3 has 16 amino acids. V shed 2 bases, J shed 6 bases, and the junction held 7 bases outside the gene matches. The germline V gene has CDR1 SEHNR and CDR2 FQNEAQ (reference sequence). In the study's own analysis: Researchers report that nucleated cell counts were estimated from reference gene primer amplification. Profiled with immunoSEQ multiplex PCR; TCRdb holds only in-frame clones, not every one. V, J and clone size were drawn from that table, and D and trimming were deduced from the DNA. The sample gives hundreds of thousands of clones, about 82% of which show up once; more than 4.5% is in the top ten. The data originate from a study of blood T cell repertoires in COVID-19. Across the study: COVID-19 samples from acute and convalescent phases originated in the United States, Italy and Spain. T cells, B-cell-depleted T cells, or PBMCs supplied cDNA or gDNA.

The source is a man between 45 and 60 years old with active or convalescent COVID-19. Source material: peripheral blood. The rearrangement joins TRBV7-9 to TRBJ2-6, with 7 positions matching TRBD1. CDR3 protein: CASSLRGQAAANVLTF. DNA of the CDR3: TGTGCCAGCAGCTTAAGAGGACAGGCTGCGGCCAACGTCCTGACTTTC.